One sample yielded the 10 T cell receptor beta chains listed below, sequenced in a study of cytomegalovirus exposure and HLA in healthy donors. The PCR employed 60 Vbeta primers together with 13 Jbeta primers. Measured with immunoSEQ multiplex PCR; TCRdb has only the in-frame clones, and not every one. The data show about 86,000 clones, about two thirds seen once. Sequencing was carried out using PBMCs. Every receptor here comes from a man aged 60 to 75 in good health and CMV-seronegative.

The chain recombines TRBV5-4 with TRBJ2-3, with D perhaps TRBD2 (5 bases). Looked up from germline, CDR1 is SGHNT and CDR2 is YYREEE (reference sequence). The CDR3 sequence is 14 residues long. The germline V and J ends were trimmed by 6 bases and 0 bases, with 11 bases remaining between them. The CDR3 region is CASTRGQSTDTQYF. As DNA, the CDR3 is TGTGCCAGCACCCGAGGGCAAAGCACAGATACGCAGTATTTT.

The chain uses TRBV7-6 and TRBJ2-1; TRBD2 agrees at 16 bases. The CDR3 extends over 18 amino acids. The V gene's germline CDR1 is SGHVS and CDR2 FNYEAQ. Trimming cost V 5 bases and J 6 bases; bases outside gene matches: 10. In DNA, the CDR3 is TGTGCCAGCAGCCCGGGACTAGCGGGAGGGCCGCTTTTCAATGAGCAGTTCTTC. Protein sequence: CASSPGLAGGPLFNEQFF.

The gene calls are TRBV7-9 and TRBJ1-1; D unclear. The CDR3 is made up of 13 amino acids. Germline V gives CDR1 SEHNR, CDR2 FQNEAQ (reference sequence). V dropped 2 bases and J dropped 1 base, with 5 bases sitting between them. This CDR3 is CASSLPGNTEAFF. CDR3 DNA: TGTGCCAGCAGCTTACCCGGGAACACTGAAGCTTTCTTT.

This clone was counted a few times. V usage is TRBV19 and J usage is TRBJ2-7; D might be TRBD1 (6 bases). Deletions cut 3 bases from V and 0 bases from J, with 12 bases between. This CDR3 spans 15 amino acids. Germline CDR1 LNHDA, CDR2 SQIVND (reference sequence). This CDR3 reads CASSIPGHGSYEQYF. The CDR3 DNA reads as TGTGCCAGTAGTATTCCGGGACATGGCTCCTACGAGCAGTACTTC.

The chain is built from TRBV6-1 and TRBJ2-7, with 11 positions matching TRBD2. CDR1 and CDR2 (germline): MNHNS, SASEGT. The CDR3 contains 16 residues. J was trimmed by 0 bases and V by 4 bases; bases with no gene match: 5. DNA for the CDR3: TGTGCCAGCAGTGGGGTAGCGGGAGGGGGCTCCTACGAGCAGTACTTC. Translation gives CASSGVAGGGSYEQYF.

The chain employs TRBV7-2 and TRBJ2-2, with TRBD2 as a possible D gene (5 bases). The CDR3 has 14 residues. Germline CDR1 is SGHTA and CDR2 is FQGNSA. Between the trimmed V and J ends, which lost 0 bases and 7 bases, there was a span of 9 bases. In DNA, the CDR3 is TGTGCCAGCAGCTTAGCGGTCCGGGGCGGGGAGCTGTTTTTT. This encodes CASSLAVRGGELFF.

V gene TRBV6-1 combines with J gene TRBJ1-1; D perhaps matches TRBD1 (5 bases). Per the germline V gene, CDR1 is MNHNS and CDR2 is SASEGT. This CDR3 is built from 13 residues. Trimming cost V 1 base and J 4 bases, with 7 bases left between them. The CDR3 DNA follows: TGTGCCAGCAGTGAAGTTACAGGCACTGAAGCTTTCTTT. Amino acid sequence: CASSEVTGTEAFF.

V and J are TRBV18 and TRBJ1-2; weak D call: TRBD1 (5 bases). This CDR3 comprises 13 residues. Germline V lookup: CDR1 KGHSH, CDR2 LQKENI. The V and J ends lost 6 bases and 7 bases respectively, with 15 bases between them. As DNA, the CDR3 is TGTGCCAGCTCCCCGGGAGGGGTTGGTGGCTACACCTTC. Protein sequence: CASSPGGVGGYTF.

The chain joins TRBV30 to TRBJ2-5; weak D call: TRBD1 (6 bases). Per germline, CDR1 GTSNPN and CDR2 SVGIG (reference sequence). Trimming removed 2 bases at V and 1 base at J, with 11 bases between. CDR3 length: 14 amino acids. Here the CDR3 reads CAWSRTGFQETQYF. CDR3 bases: TGTGCCTGGAGTAGAACAGGGTTCCAAGAGACCCAGTACTTC.

V is TRBV25-1 and J is TRBJ2-1; D remains ambiguous. This CDR3 has 12 amino acids. The V gene lost 3 bases and the J gene lost 4 bases, with 4 bases spanning the gap. CDR1 and CDR2 (germline): MGHDK, SYGVNS. The CDR3 nucleotides are TGTGCCAGCAGTGATCAGTACAATGAGCAGTTCTTC. Translated: CASSDQYNEQFF. The whole variable domain, remainder taken from reference TRBV25-1 and TRBJ2-1, is EADIYQTPRYLVIGTGKKITLECSQTMGHDKMYWYQQDPGMELHLIHYSYGVNSTEKGDLSSESTVSRIRTEHFPLTLESARPSHTSQYLCASSDQYNEQFFGPGTRLTVL.